The clone carrying this TCR beta chain has just a few counts. Its antigen remains unidentified. Alongside a J-beta primer mix, a sample-barcoded 5' primer served in a second PCR lasting about 7 to 11 cycles. TCRdb recomputed calls from the 5' RACE reads with MiXCR, one row per CDR3 protein. Among 1.5 million to 2 million distinct CDR3 sequences listed, roughly 32% were seen once. The source of the sample is a study of blood T cells in healthy people across ages. Sample donors were healthy Caucasian individuals that came from Russia, aged about 6 to 100. Each of the donors had roughly 9.3 milliliters of peripheral blood drawn into EDTA-treated Vacutainer tubes. General study points: Per-million-T-cell TCR beta diversity fell roughly linearly with age. Both higher diversity and more naive CD4+ cells marked long-lived donors when set against aged donors.

Input material: blood. The clonotype was recovered from a woman aged 25-40 years in good health.

This CDR3 reads CASSGPSGEQYF. As DNA, the CDR3 is TGTGCCAGCAGTGGACCCTCGGGGGAGCAGTACTTC. The J gene is TRBJ2-7, the V gene TRBV28, with D possibly TRBD2 on 5 matching bases. Germline V lookup: CDR1 MDHEN, CDR2 SYDVKM. The length of the CDR3 is 12 residues. The V end lost 5 bases, the J end lost 7 bases, and 12 bases lay between the germline ends.